The 2 T cell receptor beta chains below were found in one sample sequenced in a study of Ad26.COV2.S vaccination and SARS-CoV-2 variants. This sample's treatment: roughly 19 received Ad26.COV2.S at low or high dose, single or two shots; five or six received placebo; per-sample allocation not given. Collection of samples fell on day 63 after the first vaccine or placebo injection. Repertoires were generated with immunoSEQ multiplex PCR, while TCRdb's copy carries only in-frame clones and drops some. The sample holds hundreds of thousands of clones; 75% to 90% are singletons and the top ten take approximately 12%. Sequenced here: peripheral blood, sampled in a trial of Ad26.COV2.S vaccine versus placebo. Receptors were obtained from a person aged 18-65 years who received the Ad26.COV2.S COVID-19 vaccine or a placebo.

This clone was detected a few times. The J gene is TRBJ2-2, the V gene TRBV4-1; unclear D gene. CDR1 and CDR2 from the germline V gene are MGHRA and YSYEKL. There are 12 residues in the CDR3. V gave up 4 bases and J gave up 8 bases, with 8 bases separating them. CDR3 loop: CASSPLRGELFF. The CDR3 DNA reads as TGCGCCAGCAGCCCCTTGAGGGGGGAGCTGTTTTTT.

This clone showed up just once. This chain connects TRBV7-2 to TRBJ2-1; 12 nucleotides agree with TRBD2. The CDR3 sequence is 15 residues long. Germline V gene sequence: CDR1 SGHTA, CDR2 FQGNSA. V shed 6 bases and J 9 bases; nucleotides not matched to a gene: 9. The CDR3 spells CASSSLAGGPSEQFF. CDR3 DNA sequence: TGTGCCAGCAGTTCCCTAGCGGGAGGGCCTAGTGAGCAGTTCTTC. Full variable domain (remainder filled in from reference TRBV7-2 and TRBJ2-1): GAGVSQSPSNKVTEKGKDVELRCDPISGHTALYWYRQSLGQGLEFLIYFQGNSAPDKSGLPSDRFSAERTGGSVSTLTIQRTQQEDSAVYLCASSSLAGGPSEQFFGPGTRLTVL.